This TCR beta chain was sequenced for a study of T cells in Graves' hyperthyroidism and ophthalmopathy. This clonotype was detected many times. Trimming at V came to 7 bases and at J to 1 base, leaving 8 bases not matched to a gene. This CDR3 has 15 residues. Germline loops: CDR1 SGHAT, CDR2 FQNNGV. Amplification yielded TCR beta CDR3 regions, with RNA transcripts as the source. The TCR CDR3 was amplified in a first-round RT-PCR using the HTBI primer set. TCRdb redid the calling of the multiplex PCR reads with MiXCR, one entry per CDR3 protein. Of about 400,000 distinct CDR3 sequences in the sample, 15% were seen once.

The sequencing sample was made of blood. The TCR sequence derives from a woman under 40 with Graves' hyperthyroidism. The chain is built from TRBV11-2 and TRBJ2-3; 7 bases fit TRBD2. This CDR3 is CASTFTTSGTDTQYF. The CDR3 nucleotides are TGTGCCAGCACCTTTACCACTAGCGGCACAGATACGCAGTATTTT.